One and the same sample provided the 21 T cell receptor beta chains below, sequenced in a study of cytotoxic CD8 clonotypes in ibrutinib-treated CLL. Data came from immunoSEQ multiplex PCR; TCRdb stores just in-frame clones and leaves some out. The sample includes approximately 340,000 clones, 60% to 80% seen only once; the top ten take around 6.6%. Sequencing used PBMCs, obtained after 36 months of ibrutinib treatment. All receptors come from a human donor with chronic lymphocytic leukemia.

The chain links TRBV19 to TRBJ2-1, with 7 positions matching TRBD1. V dropped 4 bases and J dropped 3; count of bases not matched to a gene: 6. The CDR3 runs 15 residues. Germline lookup yields CDR1 LNHDA and CDR2 SQIVND (reference sequence). The CDR3 DNA sequence: TGTGCCAGTAGTAAGCTGACAGGGATCTACAATGAGCAGTTCTTC. Its translation: CASSKLTGIYNEQFF.

The chain uses TRBV6-5 and TRBJ1-5; a weak D match, TRBD1 (6 bases). The CDR3 is made up of 13 amino acids. Trimming left V 5 bases short and J 10 bases short, with 15 bases between. Germline lookup yields CDR1 MNHEY and CDR2 SVGAGI. The CDR3 loop reads CASSPRQVGPQHF. The CDR3 bases are TGTGCCAGCAGTCCGCGACAGGTCGGTCCCCAGCATTTT.

This clone was found a few times. The V gene is TRBV7-3, the J gene TRBJ2-5; TRBD1 might be the D (6 bases). Germline V lookup: CDR1 SGHTA, CDR2 FQGTGA. The CDR3 totals 14 residues. The V end was cut by 4 bases, the J end by 3 bases, with 12 bases between. CDR3 protein: CASSSRTEEETQYF. CDR3 nucleotides: TGTGCCAGCAGCTCTAGGACAGAGGAAGAGACCCAGTACTTC.

The rearrangement uses TRBV5-6 and TRBJ2-7, with a weak D call TRBD2 (6 bases). Germline CDR1 is SGHDT and CDR2 is YYEEEE. There are 14 residues in the CDR3. Trimming pared 3 bases from V and 3 bases from J, leaving 13 bases between. DNA for the CDR3: TGTGCCAGCAGCTCGGGGGTGAGTGGCTACGAGCAGTACTTC. Amino acids: CASSSGVSGYEQYF.

The rearrangement uses TRBV29-1 and TRBJ1-1; D ambiguous. There are 12 residues in the CDR3. CDR1 is SQVTM and CDR2 is ANQGSEA in the germline V gene. V was trimmed by 4 bases and J by 8 bases, leaving 14 bases between them. The chain's CDR3 is CSVGGGPIEAFF. CDR3 sequence (DNA): TGCAGCGTTGGGGGAGGGCCCATCGAAGCTTTCTTT.

This clone was observed a handful of times. The gene calls are TRBV13 and TRBJ1-2; 10 bases align to TRBD1. In germline, CDR1 is PRHDT, CDR2 FYEKMQ (reference sequence). V lost 5 bases to trimming and J lost 7 bases; unmatched junction nucleotides: 7. The CDR3 has 14 residues. The CDR3 is CASSLDRGWSGYTF. CDR3 bases: TGTGCCAGCAGCCTGGACAGGGGGTGGTCTGGCTACACCTTC.

The chain joins TRBV7-2 to TRBJ2-7; D call uncertain. The CDR3 totals 14 residues. Looked up from germline, CDR1 is SGHTA and CDR2 is FQGNSA. Trimming removed 4 bases from V and 0 bases from J, with 10 bases in between. The CDR3 bases are TGTGCCAGCAGCTCTCTGACTTTCTCCTACGAGCAGTACTTC. This encodes CASSSLTFSYEQYF.

The table lists this clone with a few counts. The chain links TRBV14 to TRBJ1-5, with a tentative D call TRBD1 (6 bases). Trimming left V 1 base short and J 10 bases short, with 14 bases between. This CDR3 region has 14 residues. The germline CDR1 and CDR2 sequences are SGHDN and FVKESK. The CDR3 loop reads CASSQGGWGQPQHF. Written as DNA, the CDR3 is TGTGCCAGCAGCCAAGGGGGTTGGGGACAACCCCAGCATTTT. The whole variable domain, remainder taken from reference TRBV14 and TRBJ1-5, is EAGVTQFPSHSVIEKGQTVTLRCDPISGHDNLYWYRRVMGKEIKFLLHFVKESKQDESGMPNNRFLAERTGGTYSTLKVQPAELEDSGVYFCASSQGGWGQPQHFGDGTRLSIL.

This CDR3 is CATSRDVRGHSPHEQYF. The CDR3 DNA reads as TGTGCCACCAGCAGAGATGTGCGGGGACATTCGCCGCACGAGCAGTACTTC. The chain links TRBV15 to TRBJ2-7; D tentatively fits TRBD1 or TRBD2 (6 bases each). CDR1 and CDR2 (germline): LNHNV, YYDKDF (reference sequence). V lost 0 bases, J lost 5 bases, and 20 bases lay in between. This CDR3 has 17 amino acids.

This clone has just a few counts. V and J are TRBV5-1 and TRBJ2-3; D uncertain. CDR1 and CDR2 from the germline V gene are SGHRS and YFSETQ. V was cut by 1 base and J by 0 bases, with 12 bases left in between. This CDR3 has 16 residues. CDR3 coding DNA: TGCGCCAGCAGCTTGTTGGGTTCACCAAGCACAGATACGCAGTATTTT. Translating gives CASSLLGSPSTDTQYF.

This clone has a handful of counts. The chain joins TRBV18 to TRBJ2-7; 9 positions agree with TRBD1. The CDR3 spans 17 residues. In germline, CDR1 is KGHSH, CDR2 LQKENI. V shed 2 bases and J 5 bases; nucleotides not matched to a gene: 13. The CDR3 loop is CASSPETLGQGSDEQYF. CDR3 nucleotides: TGTGCCAGCTCACCAGAGACATTGGGACAGGGCAGCGACGAGCAGTACTTC. The full variable domain, rest sourced from reference TRBV18 and TRBJ2-7, is NAGVMQNPRHLVRRRGQEARLRCSPMKGHSHVYWYRQLPEEGLKFMVYLQKENIIDESGMPKERFSAEFPKEGPSILRIQQVVRGDSAAYFCASSPETLGQGSDEQYFGPGTRLTVT.

The CDR3 spells CASSQDPGQTYEQYF. The CDR3 DNA reads as TGCGCCAGCAGCCAAGATCCGGGACAGACATACGAGCAGTACTTC. V usage is TRBV4-1 and J usage is TRBJ2-7, with 7 positions matching TRBD1. V lost 0 bases and J lost 4; bases outside the gene matches: 6. The CDR3 sequence is 15 residues long. Germline V gives CDR1 MGHRA, CDR2 YSYEKL.

Notes on this clone: The junction and the germline gene differ at one end; a read error may be behind it. The V and J genes are TRBV29-1 and TRBJ1-4; no clear D gene. The CDR3 covers 12 residues. The germline V gene encodes CDR1 SQVTM and CDR2 ANQGSEA. CDR3 sequence reads: CSATEGLGRLVF. The CDR3 nucleotides read TGCAGCGCTACCGAGGGTTTGGGCCGGCTAGTTTTT.

CDR3: CASSAGQSYGYTF. The CDR3 DNA follows: TGTGCCAGCAGTGCTGGACAGAGCTATGGCTACACCTTC. The rearrangement joins TRBV6-6 to TRBJ1-2; the D gene is possibly TRBD1 (6 bases). The CDR3 covers 13 residues. The V and J ends lost 5 bases and 4 bases respectively, with 11 bases between them. Germline assignment: CDR1 MNHNY and CDR2 SVGAGI (reference sequence).

The chain uses TRBV5-1 and TRBJ1-2, with D perhaps matching TRBD1 (6 bases). Germline V CDR1 and CDR2: SGHRS, YFSETQ. The CDR3 is 14 amino acids. V lost 3 bases, J lost 2 bases, and 11 bases lay in between. CDR3 protein: CASSWETGNYGYTF. The CDR3 DNA follows: TGCGCCAGCAGCTGGGAGACAGGCAACTATGGCTACACCTTC. Looking up the rest from reference TRBV5-1 and TRBJ1-2 gives the full variable domain: KAGVTQTPRYLIKTRGQQVTLSCSPISGHRSVSWYQQTPGQGLQFLFEYFSETQRNKGNFPGRFSGRQFSNSRSEMNVSTLELGDSALYLCASSWETGNYGYTFGSGTRLTVV.

V and J are TRBV5-5 and TRBJ2-2; no clear D. V lost 0 bases to trimming and J lost 4 bases, with 7 bases between them. This CDR3 region has 14 residues. The V gene's germline CDR1 is SGHKS and CDR2 YYEKEE (reference sequence). The CDR3 DNA reads as TGTGCCAGCAGCTTGGATCTCGCCACCGGGGAGCTGTTTTTT. It is translated as CASSLDLATGELFF.

V gene TRBV28 combines with J gene TRBJ2-7; TRBD2 matches 8 bases. V was clipped by 7 bases and J by 3 bases; unmatched bases: 11. The CDR3 is 15 amino acids. The V gene's germline CDR1 is MDHEN and CDR2 SYDVKM. CDR3 in DNA: TGTGCCAGCAATACAGCGGGAGTCGAAAGCTACGAGCAGTACTTC. Translated, it gives CASNTAGVESYEQYF.

This sequence joins TRBV9 and TRBJ2-3, with a possible D match to TRBD2 (5 bases). V lost 5 bases, J lost 8 bases, and 6 bases lay in between. CDR3 length: 10 residues. Germline CDR1 SGDLS, CDR2 YYNGEE. The CDR3 sequence: CASRGSTQYF. The DNA for the CDR3 is TGTGCCAGCAGGGGGAGTACGCAGTATTTT.

In its sample, this clone was seen once. The gene calls are TRBV11-3 and TRBJ2-1; no clear D. This CDR3 is built from 12 residues. CDR1 is SGHNT and CDR2 is YENEEA in the germline V gene. V dropped 5 bases and J dropped 6 bases, with 8 bases sitting between them. The CDR3 loop is CASSRNGNEQFF. CDR3 in DNA: TGTGCCAGCAGCCGAAACGGCAATGAGCAGTTCTTC.

The CDR3 DNA is TGTGCCAGCAGCGACCAGAGAGGGGCAGGTACGCGGGAGGGCCCTCCCCAAGAGACCCAGTACTTC. Protein: CASSDQRGAGTREGPPQETQYF. V usage is TRBV14 and J usage is TRBJ2-5; 9 bases line up with TRBD2. The germline gives CDR1 SGHDN, CDR2 FVKESK. The CDR3 runs 22 residues. V gave up 5 bases and J gave up 1 base; unmatched junction bases: 26.

This clone occurred a few times. The chain combines TRBV7-3 with TRBJ1-1, with D unclear. Germline CDR1 SGHTA, CDR2 FQGTGA. Trimming pared 0 bases from V and 8 bases from J, leaving 10 bases between. The CDR3 spans 13 residues. In DNA, the CDR3 is TGTGCCAGCAGCTTAACGCGGCTGGACGAAGCTTTCTTT. It is translated as CASSLTRLDEAFF.